This TCR beta chain was recorded in a study of blood T cells in healthy people across ages. Study results and caveats: While age rose, TCR beta diversity per million T cells dropped in a roughly linear way. Aged donors had fewer naive CD4+ cells and lower diversity than long-lived donors.

Trimming cost V 8 bases and J 0 bases, with 12 bases left between them. The CDR3 is 13 amino acids. Germline CDR1 is GTSNPN and CDR2 is SVGIG (reference sequence). This clonotype was seen more than once but under ten times. The antigen remains undetermined. The authors ran a second PCR of about 6 to 11 cycles using a sample-barcoded 5' primer and a J-beta primer mix. TCRdb called the 5' RACE reads again in MiXCR, with one record for every CDR3 protein. Seen here are 710,000 or so distinct CDR3 sequences, 20% to 25% observed once, and the top ten hold roughly 22%. The V and J genes are TRBV30 and TRBJ2-3; D gene uncertain. The receptor was derived from a man in his 70s in good health. Sample: blood. The CDR3 spells CAPTVLSTDTQYF. The CDR3 coding sequence is TGTGCCCCTACAGTGCTTAGCACAGATACGCAGTATTTT.